This T cell receptor beta chain was found in a study of T cell responses to AZD1222 COVID-19 vaccine. Study conclusions and caveats: Donors were chiefly white British, with a greater number of females, and clonal diversity was perhaps underestimated. The CD4 TCRs associated with vaccination extended across spike and predominated at 160-218 and 743-854.

Remarks on this clone: The target antigen is unknown.

The assay was immunoSEQ multiplex PCR, and TCRdb's table has in-frame clones only and misses some. The sample records some 150,000 clones, roughly 90% being singletons. V shed 5 bases and J shed 7 bases, with 18 bases lying between them. CDR1 is MDHEN, CDR2 SYDVKM, per germline. The CDR3 has 16 amino acids. The chain employs TRBV28 and TRBJ1-6, with D perhaps TRBD1 (6 bases). The sequenced sample was peripheral blood, obtained 28 days after the second AZD1222 dose. This receptor was taken from an adult who received the AZD1222 COVID-19 vaccine. Written as DNA, the CDR3 is TGTGCCAGCAGTCCCCTCTGGGCAGGGGACAATTCACCCCTCCACTTT. This sequence encodes CASSPLWAGDNSPLHF.